These 32 T cell receptor beta chains came from one sample sequenced in a study of cytomegalovirus exposure and HLA in healthy donors. Amplification used 60 Vbeta primers and 13 Jbeta primers. Sequenced by immunoSEQ multiplex PCR; TCRdb stores in-frame clones only, minus some. The table shows fewer than 150,000 clones, with 60% to 85% occurring only once. The specimen was PBMCs. The receptor set was obtained from a male donor in good health and CMV-seronegative.

This clone was found once. V is TRBV5-1 and J is TRBJ2-5; TRBD2 matches 9 bases. In germline, CDR1 is SGHRS, CDR2 YFSETQ. The CDR3 sequence is 16 residues long. Trimming at V came to 4 bases and at J to 2 bases, leaving 9 bases not matched to a gene. CDR3 in amino acids: CASSREASGEQETQYF. CDR3 DNA sequence: TGCGCCAGCAGCCGGGAGGCTAGCGGGGAACAAGAGACCCAGTACTTC.

The chain has TRBV15 and TRBJ2-3; D is unresolved. V gave up 0 bases and J gave up 1 base, with 5 bases separating them. Germline CDR1 and CDR2: LNHNV and YYDKDF (reference sequence). The CDR3 length is 14 residues. The chain's CDR3 is CATSRDPGTDTQYF. The CDR3 bases are TGTGCCACCAGCAGAGATCCGGGCACAGATACGCAGTATTTT.

The chain is built from TRBV4-1 and TRBJ1-5; D is uncertain. Germline CDR1 MGHRA, CDR2 YSYEKL. CDR3 length: 15 amino acids. Trimming took 0 bases from V and 3 from J, leaving 9 bases between them. CDR3 protein: CASSQDGQLNQPQHF. In DNA form, the CDR3 reads TGCGCCAGCAGCCAAGATGGGCAGCTCAATCAGCCCCAGCATTTT.

This chain joins TRBV30 and TRBJ2-6; TRBD1 matches at 9 bases. Looked up from germline, CDR1 is GTSNPN and CDR2 is SVGIG (reference sequence). The CDR3 has 14 residues. In nucleotides, the CDR3 is TGTGCTGAGACAGGGGGCTCTGGGGCCAACGTCCTGACTTTC. Its translation: CAETGGSGANVLTF.

The count of this clone is one. The V call is TRBV2, the J call TRBJ2-7; tentatively, D is TRBD1 (6 bases). CDR1 is SNHLY, CDR2 FYNNEI, per germline. The CDR3 is 13 amino acids. Trimming pared 7 bases from V and 4 bases from J, leaving 14 bases between. CDR3 amino acids: CASKPRGSYEQYF. CDR3 coding DNA: TGTGCCAGCAAGCCCAGGGGTTCGTACGAGCAGTACTTC.

In regard to this clone: An end of the junction differs from the germline gene, which may be a read error. The V and J genes are TRBV7-6 and TRBJ2-2, with 8 bases identical to TRBD1. CDR1 SGHVS and CDR2 FNYEAQ come from the germline V gene. The CDR3 contains 16 residues. As DNA, the CDR3 is TGTGCCCGCAGCTCACAGACAGGGGCAAAGGCCGGGGAGCTGTTTTTT. Protein: CARSSQTGAKAGELFF.

Comment on this clone: One end of the junction does not line up with germline, which may come from a read error. V and J are TRBV4-1 and TRBJ1-2, with 9 bases that match TRBD1. The CDR3 totals 16 residues. The germline CDR1 and CDR2 sequences are MGHRA and YSYEKL. The CDR3 spells CASSQGQGTLNYGYPF. As DNA, the CDR3 is TGCGCCAGCAGCCAGGGACAGGGCACTCTTAACTATGGCTACCCCTTC.

V gene TRBV7-2 combines with J gene TRBJ2-1; 9 nucleotides match TRBD1. V lost 0 bases to trimming and J lost 8 bases; unmatched junction nucleotides: 11. There are 17 residues in the CDR3. Germline V CDR1 and CDR2: SGHTA, FQGNSA. DNA of the CDR3: TGTGCCAGCAGCTTAGCCCAAGTCCCGGGACAGGGACATGAGCAGTTCTTC. Translating gives CASSLAQVPGQGHEQFF.

The CDR3 spells CASTGGTDTQYF. The CDR3 nucleotides are TGTGCCAGCACAGGGGGCACAGATACGCAGTATTTT. The gene calls are TRBV25-1 and TRBJ2-3, with D possibly matching TRBD1 (6 bases). The CDR3 has 12 amino acids. The V gene lost 7 bases and the J gene lost 1 base, with 6 bases spanning the gap. Germline V gene data show CDR1 as MGHDK and CDR2 as SYGVNS.

Concerning this clone: The sample contains more than one DNA sequence encoding this CDR3. The chain joins TRBV5-4 to TRBJ1-1; 7 bases map to TRBD1. The CDR3 consists of 15 residues. The germline V gene encodes CDR1 SGHNT and CDR2 YYREEE (reference sequence). V gave up 0 bases and J gave up 1 base; unmatched junction bases: 3. CDR3 amino acids: CASSLGTGGNTEAFF. DNA of the CDR3: TGTGCCAGCAGCTTGGGGACAGGCGGGAACACTGAAGCTTTCTTT.

On this clone itself: At one boundary the junction diverges from the germline segment, which might be a read error. The rearrangement links TRBV30 to TRBJ2-1, with D possibly matching TRBD1 (7 bases). CDR3 length: 15 amino acids. Per germline, CDR1 GTSNPN and CDR2 SVGIG (reference sequence). The CDR3 bases are TGTTCCTGGAGGCCAGGGGGGCGGGCTTACAATGAGCAGTTCTTC. The encoded protein is CSWRPGGRAYNEQFF.

This chain joins TRBV7-3 and TRBJ2-3; 10 bases map to TRBD2. The CDR3 spans 17 residues. After removal of 5 bases from V and 0 bases from J, the junction contained 8 bases not matched to a gene. Germline V CDR1 and CDR2: SGHTA, FQGTGA. The CDR3 coding sequence is TGTGCCAGCAGCATACGGACTAGCGGCACTAGCACAGATACGCAGTATTTT. This gives the protein CASSIRTSGTSTDTQYF.

J is TRBJ2-5 and V is TRBV5-1, with a weak D call TRBD2 (6 bases). The germline V gene has CDR1 SGHRS and CDR2 YFSETQ. The length of the CDR3 is 14 residues. Trimming removed 7 bases from V and 2 bases from J, with 15 bases in between. The CDR3 bases are TGCGCCAGCGCCCCTTCCGGGAGTCAAGAGACCCAGTACTTC. The encoded protein is CASAPSGSQETQYF.

J is TRBJ1-2 and V is TRBV9, with TRBD1 matching over 8 bases. Trimming removed 0 bases from V and 8 bases from J; junction bases left unmatched: 6. The CDR3 is 14 amino acids. Germline V gene data show CDR1 as SGDLS and CDR2 as YYNGEE. CDR3: CASSVVAGGWGYTF. The CDR3 nucleotides read TGTGCCAGCAGCGTAGTGGCAGGGGGCTGGGGCTACACCTTC.

The chain carries TRBV9 and TRBJ1-1, with D uncertain. The germline gives CDR1 SGDLS, CDR2 YYNGEE. This CDR3 is built from 16 residues. Trimming removed 4 bases from V and 0 bases from J, with 16 bases in between. CDR3 sequence: CASSPRLQRLNTEAFF. CDR3 nucleotide sequence: TGTGCCAGCAGCCCCCGGTTGCAACGATTGAACACTGAAGCTTTCTTT.

V and J are TRBV25-1 and TRBJ1-1, with TRBD1 identical over 8 bases. Germline V CDR1 and CDR2: MGHDK, SYGVNS. The V segment lost 2 bases and the J segment 4 bases; nucleotides outside the gene matches: 15. This CDR3 spans 18 amino acids. This CDR3 is CASSERVAGGAVSTEAFF. The CDR3 DNA reads TGTGCCAGCAGTGAAAGGGTTGCAGGGGGCGCGGTGAGCACTGAAGCTTTCTTT.

The V call is TRBV2, the J call TRBJ1-6, with D maybe TRBD1 (6 bases). CDR1 and CDR2 from the germline V gene are SNHLY and FYNNEI. The CDR3 runs 16 residues. V dropped 6 bases and J dropped 4 bases, with 16 bases sitting between them. The CDR3 coding sequence is TGTGCCAGCAGCGAGCAGGGGAAAGGGTATAATTCACCCCTCCACTTT. Translation gives CASSEQGKGYNSPLHF.

This chain links TRBV23-1 with TRBJ1-5, with a tentative D call TRBD1 (6 bases). TRBV23-1 qualifies as an ORF whose function is uncertain. This CDR3 contains 17 residues. V lost 4 bases and J 7 bases, leaving 23 bases between the germline ends. CDR3 residues: CASSPQHDRKRVQPQHF. In DNA form, the CDR3 reads TGCGCCAGCAGTCCACAACATGACAGGAAGAGGGTACAGCCCCAGCATTTT.

V is TRBV5-1 and J is TRBJ2-5; TRBD2 matches at 10 bases. This CDR3 is built from 15 residues. CDR1 SGHRS and CDR2 YFSETQ come from the germline V gene. The ends lost 3 bases at V and 2 bases at J; junction bases unmatched: 4. The CDR3, as DNA: TGCGCCAGCAGCTGGCTAGCGGGGGATCAAGAGACCCAGTACTTC. It codes for CASSWLAGDQETQYF.

The chain carries TRBV15 and TRBJ2-7; the D is unclear. The CDR3 consists of 15 residues. Deletions cut 0 bases from V and 0 bases from J, with 9 bases between. Germline-derived CDR1 and CDR2 are LNHNV and YYDKDF (reference sequence). Here the CDR3 reads CATSRDNAVSYEQYF. The CDR3 coding sequence is TGTGCCACCAGCAGAGATAATGCGGTCTCCTACGAGCAGTACTTC. The full variable domain, its missing parts supplied by reference TRBV15 and TRBJ2-7, is DAMVIQNPRYQVTQFGKPVTLSCSQTLNHNVMYWYQQKSSQAPKLLFHYYDKDFNNEADTPDNFQSRRPNTSFCFLDIRSPGLGDTAMYLCATSRDNAVSYEQYFGPGTRLTVT.

The chain employs TRBV6-5 and TRBJ1-2; possibly TRBD1 for D (6 bases). Germline V gene lookup returns CDR1 MNHEY and CDR2 SVGAGI. The germline V and J ends were trimmed by 4 bases and 5 bases, with 20 bases remaining between them. The CDR3 totals 16 residues. CDR3 protein: CASSFRKGEPGYGYTF. The CDR3 DNA reads TGTGCCAGCAGTTTCCGGAAGGGGGAGCCTGGGTATGGCTACACCTTC.

The chain has TRBV6-1 and TRBJ2-7; D perhaps matches TRBD1 (6 bases). The ends were cut back, 6 bases at V and 6 bases at J, with 12 bases in the middle. The germline CDR1 and CDR2 sequences are MNHNS and SASEGT. The CDR3 covers 12 residues. The CDR3 sequence is CASRPPGAEQYF. The CDR3 nucleotides are TGTGCCAGCAGGCCCCCAGGGGCCGAGCAGTACTTC.

V is TRBV13 and J is TRBJ2-7; no definite D call. The CDR3 has 11 residues. V was pared by 5 bases and J by 4 bases, with 6 bases between. Germline V lookup: CDR1 PRHDT, CDR2 FYEKMQ (reference sequence). CDR3 in amino acids: CASSLLYEQYF. In DNA form, the CDR3 reads TGTGCCAGCAGCCTTTTATACGAGCAGTACTTC.

The chain uses TRBV7-2 and TRBJ1-5, with 12 positions matching TRBD1. The V and J ends lost 5 bases and 4 bases, in that order; junction bases with no gene match: 6. Per the germline V gene, CDR1 is SGHTA and CDR2 is FQGNSA. This CDR3 comprises 16 residues. This CDR3 reads CASSPRDRGLNQPQHF. As DNA, the CDR3 is TGTGCCAGCAGCCCCCGGGACAGGGGGCTTAATCAGCCCCAGCATTTT.

The chain carries TRBV21-1 and TRBJ1-3; the D call TRBD1 from the table was never checked on the DNA. TRBV21-1 is a known pseudogene. CDR3 size: 14 residues. DNA for the CDR3: TGTGCCATCGACAGGGCAAGAACCGGGAACACCATATATTTT. It specifies CAIDRARTGNTIYF.

The chain carries TRBV7-3 and TRBJ2-2; a weak D match, TRBD1 (5 bases). V was cut by 5 bases and J by 5 bases, with 21 bases left in between. Per germline, CDR1 SGHTA and CDR2 FQGTGA. The CDR3 spans 17 residues. The CDR3 loop reads CASSRGPVQGRTGELFF. The CDR3 bases are TGTGCCAGCAGCCGAGGCCCTGTCCAGGGTCGTACCGGGGAGCTGTTTTTT.

This chain joins TRBV27 and TRBJ2-7; 8 bases line up with TRBD1. This CDR3 region has 17 residues. The junction had 11 bases not matched to a gene; V was cut back by 0 bases and J by 4 bases. Germline CDR1 and CDR2: MNHEY and SMNVEV (reference sequence). CDR3 amino acids: CASSLSWTGSSFYEQYF. CDR3 sequence (DNA): TGTGCCAGCAGTTTATCTTGGACAGGGTCTTCATTTTACGAGCAGTACTTC.

The chain joins TRBV5-6 to TRBJ1-5, with TRBD1 matching over 9 bases. This CDR3 spans 14 amino acids. Unmatched junction bases numbered 3, after V lost 4 bases and J lost 4 bases. The germline V gene encodes CDR1 SGHDT and CDR2 YYEEEE. The CDR3, as DNA: TGTGCCAGCAGCCGGGACAGGGTAAATCAGCCCCAGCATTTT. The encoded protein is CASSRDRVNQPQHF.

The chain combines TRBV2 with TRBJ1-1; D is possibly TRBD1 (6 bases). This CDR3 region has 14 residues. Germline V gene sequence: CDR1 SNHLY, CDR2 FYNNEI. V lost 4 bases to trimming and J lost 1 base, with 10 bases between them. The DNA of the CDR3 is TGTGCCAGCAGTGTTACAGGGAAGAACACTGAAGCTTTCTTT. This sequence encodes CASSVTGKNTEAFF.

The chain joins TRBV6-6 to TRBJ2-3, with 10 bases lining up with TRBD2. This CDR3 has 14 residues. Trimming took 5 bases from V and 3 from J; bases not matched to a gene: 2. Germline V gene data show CDR1 as MNHNY and CDR2 as SVGAGI (reference sequence). DNA of the CDR3: TGTGCCAGCAGTACTAGCGGGGTGACAGATACGCAGTATTTT. It is translated as CASSTSGVTDTQYF.

The J gene is TRBJ2-3, the V gene TRBV11-2; weak D call: TRBD2 (6 bases). The CDR3 totals 18 residues. Trimming shortened V by 0 bases and J by 2 bases, and 18 bases separated the two germline ends. Germline V gives CDR1 SGHAT, CDR2 FQNNGV. The CDR3 DNA reads TGTGCCAGCAGCTTAGATCGGTTCGGGGGAGGTACCACAGATACGCAGTATTTT. Translating it yields CASSLDRFGGGTTDTQYF.

This clone occurred a few times. The chain is built from TRBV7-2 and TRBJ2-7; D is undetermined. This CDR3 is 12 amino acids long. Between the trimmed V and J ends, which lost 4 bases and 2 bases, there was a span of 6 bases. Germline CDR1 SGHTA, CDR2 FQGNSA. CDR3 coding DNA: TGTGCCAGCAGCTCCCATCCCTACGAGCAGTACTTC. Protein: CASSSHPYEQYF.